This T cell receptor (beta chain) comes out of a study of CD8 T cells in ankylosing spondylitis. Study findings and constraints: Disease-linked clones had a CD8+ phenotype and relatively low frequency in peripheral blood. Reports say disease-linked clones showed up significantly more in matched ankylosing spondylitis synovial fluid. A TCR beta motif of fewer than ten highly homologous variants seemed to mark ankylosing spondylitis blood.

From the 5' RACE reads, TCRdb called clonotypes with MiXCR, one entry per CDR3 protein. The repertoire includes approximately 130,000 distinct CDR3 sequences, roughly an eighth of them detected once, and around 4.1% sits in the top ten. The table lists this clonotype with many counts. Its antigen is currently unknown. Trimming took 4 bases from V and 6 from J, leaving 15 bases between them. Germline V CDR1 and CDR2: SGHVS, FNYEAQ. The CDR3 consists of 14 residues. The sequence was obtained from a female donor with ankylosing spondylitis or in good health (not recorded which). The chain recombines TRBV7-6 with TRBJ1-1; D is unresolved. The specimen was blood, either unsorted or a sorted T cell fraction (not recorded which). CDR3 DNA: TGTGCCAGCAGCTACCGCGTGGAGGGCCCTGAAGCTTTCTTT. This sequence encodes CASSYRVEGPEAFF. The variable domain in full, completed from reference TRBV7-6 and TRBJ1-1, reads GAGVSQSPRYKVTKRGQDVALRCDPISGHVSLYWYRQALGQGPEFLTYFNYEAQQDKSGLPNDRFSAERPEGSISTLTIQRTEQRDSAMYRCASSYRVEGPEAFFGQGTRLTVV.